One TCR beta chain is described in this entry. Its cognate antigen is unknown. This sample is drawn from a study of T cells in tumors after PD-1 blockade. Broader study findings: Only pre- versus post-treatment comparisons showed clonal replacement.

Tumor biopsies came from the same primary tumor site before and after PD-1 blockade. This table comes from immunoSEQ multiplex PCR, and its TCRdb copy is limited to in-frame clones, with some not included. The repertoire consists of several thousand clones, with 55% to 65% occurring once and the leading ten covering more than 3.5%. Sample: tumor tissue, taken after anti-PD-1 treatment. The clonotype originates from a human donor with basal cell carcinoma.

The chain's CDR3 is CASSQSGTSSNEQFF. CDR3 nucleotides: TGTGCCAGCAGCCAATCGGGGACTAGCTCCAATGAGCAGTTCTTC. This rearrangement joins TRBV7-2 to TRBJ2-1, with 9 bases lining up with TRBD2. The junction had 8 bases not matched to a gene; V was cut back by 5 bases and J by 6 bases. The germline CDR1 and CDR2 sequences are SGHTA and FQGNSA. This CDR3 has 15 residues.